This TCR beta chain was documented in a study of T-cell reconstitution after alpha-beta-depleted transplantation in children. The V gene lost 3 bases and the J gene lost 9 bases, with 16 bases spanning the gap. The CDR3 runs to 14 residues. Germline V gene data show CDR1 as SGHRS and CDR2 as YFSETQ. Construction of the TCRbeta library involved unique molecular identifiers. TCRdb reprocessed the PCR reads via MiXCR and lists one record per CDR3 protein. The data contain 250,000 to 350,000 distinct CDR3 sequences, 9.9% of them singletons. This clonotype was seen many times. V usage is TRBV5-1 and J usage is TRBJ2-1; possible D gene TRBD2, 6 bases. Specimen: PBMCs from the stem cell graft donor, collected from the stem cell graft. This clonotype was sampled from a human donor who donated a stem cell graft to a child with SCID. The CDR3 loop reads CASSSSTSLGEQFF. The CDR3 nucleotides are TGCGCCAGCAGCTCTTCCACTAGCTTGGGTGAGCAGTTCTTC.